The TCR beta chain under discussion was sequenced for a study of identical twins. Overall study findings and caveats: Cord blood beta clonotypes present at high abundance carried fewer insertions; no such pattern appeared in memory repertoires. Among beta out-of-frame sequences, excess sharing between twins appeared weaker. Twins shared out-of-frame alpha sequences with excess low generation probability.

This clonotype was counted at least ten times. The antigen remains unidentified. This CDR3 comprises 14 residues. The germline CDR1 and CDR2 sequences are SQVTM and ANQGSEA. V lost 6 bases and J 10 bases, leaving 22 bases between the germline ends. Healthy Caucasians were all of the donors. TCRdb passed the 5' RACE reads through MiXCR, listing each CDR3 protein once. Of 400,000 to 500,000 distinct CDR3 sequences listed, about 18% were seen once; the top ten hold 10% to 15%. The chain employs TRBV29-1 and TRBJ2-1; D might be TRBD1 (6 bases). The source is a man between 50 and 59 years old in good health. Sequenced material: naive T cells sorted from blood. CDR3 sequence: CSVFDRIEFGEQFF. Here the CDR3 DNA reads TGCAGCGTCTTTGACAGGATAGAGTTCGGAGAGCAGTTCTTC.